This T cell receptor (beta chain) was documented in a study of control samples from healthy donors and cancer patients. V was clipped by 6 bases and J by 0 bases, with 15 bases between them. This CDR3 spans 15 amino acids. Germline assignment: CDR1 SGHTS and CDR2 YDEGEE. This table comes from immunoSEQ multiplex PCR, and its TCRdb copy is limited to in-frame clones, with some not included. Here the sample spans more than 95,000 clones, roughly 87% being singletons. This clonotype was obtained from a man aged 35 to 55 in good health. The chain joins TRBV5-8 to TRBJ1-1; D is perhaps TRBD1 (6 bases). Sequencing was carried out using blood. The CDR3 sequence: CASNPGTGLNTEAFF. In DNA, the CDR3 is TGTGCCAGCAACCCCGGCACAGGGCTGAACACTGAAGCTTTCTTT.